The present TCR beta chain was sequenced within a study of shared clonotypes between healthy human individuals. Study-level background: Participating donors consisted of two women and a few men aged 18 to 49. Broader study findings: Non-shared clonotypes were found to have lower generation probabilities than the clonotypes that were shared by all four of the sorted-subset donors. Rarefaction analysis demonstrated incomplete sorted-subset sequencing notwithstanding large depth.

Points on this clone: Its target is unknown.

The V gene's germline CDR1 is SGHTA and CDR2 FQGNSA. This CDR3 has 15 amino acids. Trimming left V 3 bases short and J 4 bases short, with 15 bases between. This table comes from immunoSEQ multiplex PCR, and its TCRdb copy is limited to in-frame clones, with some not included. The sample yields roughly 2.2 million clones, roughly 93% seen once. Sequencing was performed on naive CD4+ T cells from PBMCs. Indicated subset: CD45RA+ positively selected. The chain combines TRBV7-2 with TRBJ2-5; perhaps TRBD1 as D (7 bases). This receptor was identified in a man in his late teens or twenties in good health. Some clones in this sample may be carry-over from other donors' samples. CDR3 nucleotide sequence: TGTGCCAGCAGCTTTGGCGGGACAGCGCGAGAGACCCAGTACTTC. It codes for CASSFGGTARETQYF.